This record concerns one T cell receptor (beta chain) sequence. The data stem from a study of T cells in Graves' hyperthyroidism and ophthalmopathy. Exclusion criteria comprised uncontrolled infection, other autoimmune disease, pregnancy or lactation. Clinical symptoms, serum thyroxine and TRAb, thyroid ultrasound and orbital computed tomography were used for the diagnoses. This CDR3 spans 13 amino acids. Trimming removed 5 bases at V and 2 bases at J, with 10 bases between. The investigators amplified TCR beta CDR3 regions from RNA transcripts. During a first-round RT-PCR of the TCR CDR3, the HTBI primer set was used. MiXCR was run by TCRdb on the multiplex PCR reads, yielding one entry per CDR3 protein. This sample yields about 840,000 distinct CDR3 sequences, of which 35% to 40% are seen a single time; approximately 8.7% belongs to the top ten.

V and J are TRBV12-3 or TRBV12-4 and TRBJ2-7; D gene ambiguous. The TCR was taken from a man aged 18 to 29 with Graves' hyperthyroidism. Sequencing used blood. The CDR3 DNA follows: TGTGCCAGCAGTGACGGACCAGCCTACGAGCAGTACTTC. Its protein product is CASSDGPAYEQYF.